These T cell receptor beta chains were read from a single sample in a study of human T cells and chemical hapten exposure. TCRdb reprocessed the RACE reads with MiXCR, giving one entry per CDR3 protein. The profile shows around 130,000 distinct CDR3 sequences, around 8.2% of them singletons. Sequencing was done on a sample of whole blood. These receptors were taken from a male donor in good health. Some clones in this sample may be carry-over from other donors' samples. Both conserved end residues are part of each CDR3.

j_call v_call cdr3_aa
TRBJ2-5 TRBV11-3 CASSLSPGRGEETQYF
TRBJ2-7 TRBV20-1 CSAETDQSYEQYF
TRBJ2-6 TRBV5-1 CASSPRQGGAGANVLTF
TRBJ2-5 TRBV19 CASSLSGTGVRETQYF
TRBJ2-6 TRBV7-2 CASSFRGPGANVLTF
TRBJ2-5 TRBV7-3 CASSLSRDIQETQYF
TRBJ2-1 TRBV11-2 CASSLPWGSYNEQFF
TRBJ1-2 TRBV6-1 CASRTTTVGELYGYTF
TRBJ1-4 TRBV14 CASSHREKLFF
TRBJ1-6 TRBV6-1 CASSSGGLRDSPLHF
TRBJ2-1 TRBV7-2 CASSLDGGLHGFF
TRBJ1-5 TRBV6-2/TRBV6-3 CASSYRKNQPQHF
TRBJ2-7 TRBV14 CASSFGTSGAYEQYF
TRBJ1-1 TRBV20-1 CSARERQVLKLGEAFF
TRBJ1-1 TRBV9 CASSVIQGNEAFF
TRBJ2-5 TRBV5-1 CASSLAPEGETQYF
TRBJ1-1 TRBV29-1 CSVEDGRRREAFF
TRBJ2-5 TRBV4-3 CASSQDGTAQETQYF
TRBJ2-2 TRBV6-5 CASSTGTGVGTGELFF
TRBJ2-5 TRBV20-1 CSANGGAGVGETQYF
TRBJ2-2 TRBV24-1 CATSTRVEGTGELFF
TRBJ1-2 TRBV3-1 CASSQVTVNYGYTF
TRBJ2-7 TRBV5-1 CASSAGQIADEQYF
TRBJ2-2 TRBV27 CASSLWGRAGELFF
TRBJ2-1 TRBV6-5 CASSPTRYNEQFF
TRBJ2-1 TRBV5-1 CASSLASMDYNEQFF
TRBJ2-3 TRBV7-9 CASSLSVAQSTDTQYF
TRBJ1-1 TRBV6-6 CASSYATGPREGTEAFF
TRBJ2-1 TRBV6-4 CASSESGLVNEQLF
TRBJ2-1 TRBV19 CASSRGLAGVKQFF
TRBJ2-1 TRBV11-2 CASSLSGLAGEQFF
TRBJ1-5 TRBV28 CASSPRGDTYSNQPQHF
TRBJ1-4 TRBV6-5 CASSYGLTGIRGKLFF
TRBJ2-7 TRBV29-1 CSVEEQGITYEQYF
TRBJ2-5 TRBV5-4 CASSPYPGQSEETQYF
TRBJ2-1 TRBV20-1 CSAIAESSYNEQFF
TRBJ2-5 TRBV29-1 CSKQDPIQETQYF
TRBJ2-1 TRBV21-1 CASSPARATSGDPEQFF
TRBJ2-2 TRBV5-5 CASSFTGVRGTGELFF
TRBJ1-1 TRBV30 CAWSVGQNTEAFF
TRBJ2-4 TRBV27 CASTPRSGRKNIQYF
TRBJ2-3 TRBV19 CASSTAATDTQYF
TRBJ2-7 TRBV27 CASRGFGKDNSYEQYF
TRBJ2-3 TRBV20-1 CSAPLAGGPLRTDTQYF
TRBJ2-7 TRBV4-1 CASSPTSGTGLYEQYF
TRBJ2-1 TRBV4-1 CASSQDRAAVYNEQFF
TRBJ1-4 TRBV5-4 CASSVGQTATNEKLFF
TRBJ2-2 TRBV12-5 CASGHWGTGELFF
TRBJ2-1 TRBV2 CASSAGSSYNEQFF